Listed below are T cell receptor beta chains from one sample, sequenced in a study of blood T cell repertoires in COVID-19. Assay: immunoSEQ multiplex PCR; the TCRdb copy retains only in-frame clones and omits some. Among about 74,000 clones, 84% were seen once, and the ten largest hold 8.8%. The material sequenced was peripheral blood. These TCRs come from a middle-aged man with active COVID-19. CDR3s include the opening cysteine and the closing phenylalanine or tryptophan. D genes are given only for firm matches. Expanded clones are given a class, and other clones once, few, many or no size at all.

d_call: TRBD1; cdr3_length: 15; j_call: TRBJ1-6; v_call: TRBV18; clone_size: once; cdr3_nt: TGTGCCAGCTCACCTGGGACAGGTTATAATTCACCCCTCCACTTT; cdr3_aa: CASSPGTGYNSPLHF
d_call: NA; cdr3_length: 13; j_call: TRBJ1-6; v_call: TRBV19; clone_size: NA; cdr3_nt: TGTGCCAGTAGTAGCAGGATTAATTCACCCCTCCACTTT; cdr3_aa: CASSSRINSPLHF
d_call: NA; cdr3_length: 10; j_call: TRBJ1-2; v_call: TRBV20-1; clone_size: few; cdr3_nt: TGCAGTGCTAGCGGGGGTGGCTACACCTTC; cdr3_aa: CSASGGGYTF
d_call: NA; cdr3_length: 13; j_call: TRBJ1-1; v_call: TRBV10-2; clone_size: few; cdr3_nt: TGCGCCAGCAGTGAAGAGGAGAGCACTGAAGCTTTCTTT; cdr3_aa: CASSEEESTEAFF
d_call: NA; cdr3_length: 12; j_call: TRBJ1-5; v_call: TRBV7-9; clone_size: few; cdr3_nt: TGTGCCAGCACCAGGGGCGATCAGCCCCAGCATTTT; cdr3_aa: CASTRGDQPQHF
d_call: TRBD2; cdr3_length: 14; j_call: TRBJ2-1; v_call: TRBV5-3; clone_size: NA; cdr3_nt: TGTGCCAGAAGCCCCCTGGCGGGGGTCAATGAGCAGTTCTTC; cdr3_aa: CARSPLAGVNEQFF
d_call: NA; cdr3_length: 17; j_call: TRBJ2-7; v_call: TRBV6-7; clone_size: NA; cdr3_nt: TGTGCCAGCAGTTACTCGTGCCGTTACAGAGCCCTCAATGAGCAGTACTTC; cdr3_aa: CASSYSCRYRALNEQYF
d_call: NA; cdr3_length: 12; j_call: TRBJ2-7; v_call: TRBV2; clone_size: few; cdr3_nt: TGTGCCAGCAGCCAGGGTGGCCACGAGCAGTACTTC; cdr3_aa: CASSQGGHEQYF
d_call: NA; cdr3_length: 18; j_call: TRBJ2-1; v_call: TRBV6-6; clone_size: NA; cdr3_nt: TGTGCCAGCAGTCGAAACCCGTTCGGGTTCGGTTCCTACAATGAGCAGTTCTTC; cdr3_aa: CASSRNPFGFGSYNEQFF
d_call: TRBD1; cdr3_length: 15; j_call: TRBJ2-2; v_call: TRBV24-1; clone_size: NA; cdr3_nt: TGTGCCACCAGTGACCCGGGACAGGGGGAAGGGGAGCTGTTTTTT; cdr3_aa: CATSDPGQGEGELFF
d_call: TRBD2; cdr3_length: 17; j_call: TRBJ2-2; v_call: TRBV9; clone_size: NA; cdr3_nt: TGTGCCAGCAGCGTAGAGGGGCTAGCGGGAAGCACCGGGGAGCTGTTTTTT; cdr3_aa: CASSVEGLAGSTGELFF
d_call: TRBD1; cdr3_length: 11; j_call: TRBJ2-1; v_call: TRBV29-1; clone_size: NA; cdr3_nt: TGCAGCGTTGAAGAGGGGACAGCTCCGTTCTTC; cdr3_aa: CSVEEGTAPFF
d_call: TRBD2; cdr3_length: 16; j_call: TRBJ2-3; v_call: TRBV9; clone_size: NA; cdr3_nt: TGTGCCAGCAGCGTGGCCAGCGGGGGGGTCACAGATACGCAGTATTTT; cdr3_aa: CASSVASGGVTDTQYF
d_call: TRBD2; cdr3_length: 14; j_call: TRBJ2-7; v_call: TRBV27; clone_size: NA; cdr3_nt: TGTGCCAGCAGCCCAACTAGCGACCCCTACGAGCAGTACTTC; cdr3_aa: CASSPTSDPYEQYF
d_call: TRBD1; cdr3_length: 14; j_call: TRBJ2-7; v_call: TRBV27; clone_size: NA; cdr3_nt: TGTGCCAGCAGTTTGAGACAGGGGGGCAACGAGCAGTACTTC; cdr3_aa: CASSLRQGGNEQYF
d_call: NA; cdr3_length: 13; j_call: TRBJ2-3; v_call: TRBV3-1/TRBV3-2; clone_size: NA; cdr3_nt: TGTGCCAGCAGCCGGAGGGACACAGATACGCAGTATTTT; cdr3_aa: CASSRRDTDTQYF
d_call: TRBD2; cdr3_length: 17; j_call: TRBJ2-3; v_call: TRBV5-1; clone_size: NA; cdr3_nt: TGCGCCAGCAGCTTGTGGGGGACTAGCGGGACAACAGATACGCAGTATTTT; cdr3_aa: CASSLWGTSGTTDTQYF
d_call: TRBD1; cdr3_length: 13; j_call: TRBJ2-1; v_call: TRBV7-2; clone_size: NA; cdr3_nt: TGTGCCAGCAGCCCCGGACAGGTAGGTGAGCAGTTCTTC; cdr3_aa: CASSPGQVGEQFF
d_call: NA; cdr3_length: 13; j_call: TRBJ1-4; v_call: TRBV19; clone_size: NA; cdr3_nt: TGTGCCAGTACAGACAGGCGTGTTGAAAAACTGTTTTTT; cdr3_aa: CASTDRRVEKLFF
d_call: TRBD1; cdr3_length: 15; j_call: TRBJ1-5; v_call: TRBV6-5; clone_size: NA; cdr3_nt: TGTGCCAGCAGAGCCGACAGGGCTGGGTATCAGCCCCAGCATTTT; cdr3_aa: CASRADRAGYQPQHF
d_call: TRBD2; cdr3_length: 15; j_call: TRBJ2-1; v_call: TRBV27; clone_size: NA; cdr3_nt: TGTGCCAGCAGTATCCAAGCGGGAGCAAGAAATGAGCAGTTCTTC; cdr3_aa: CASSIQAGARNEQFF
d_call: NA; cdr3_length: 14; j_call: TRBJ2-1; v_call: TRBV4-3; clone_size: NA; cdr3_nt: TGCGCCAGCAGCCAAGAGGCAGGGTGGGGAGAGCAGTTCTTC; cdr3_aa: CASSQEAGWGEQFF
d_call: TRBD1; cdr3_length: 15; j_call: TRBJ2-5; v_call: TRBV20-1; clone_size: NA; cdr3_nt: TGCAGTGCTAGTCCCGGGACAGGGGGTTCAGAGACCCAGTACTTC; cdr3_aa: CSASPGTGGSETQYF
d_call: NA; cdr3_length: 14; j_call: TRBJ1-2; v_call: TRBV19; clone_size: NA; cdr3_nt: TGTGCCAGTAGGCTAAATGATTTGGAGTATGGCTACACCTTC; cdr3_aa: CASRLNDLEYGYTF
d_call: NA; cdr3_length: 17; j_call: TRBJ2-1; v_call: TRBV9; clone_size: NA; cdr3_nt: TGTGCCAGCAGCGTAGCCCGGGGGACGAGCTCCTACAATGAGCAGTTCTTC; cdr3_aa: CASSVARGTSSYNEQFF
d_call: NA; cdr3_length: 14; j_call: TRBJ1-5; v_call: TRBV6-2/TRBV6-3; clone_size: NA; cdr3_nt: TGTGCCAGCAGTTCCAGGGAAAGCAATCAGCCCCAGCATTTT; cdr3_aa: CASSSRESNQPQHF
d_call: NA; cdr3_length: 13; j_call: TRBJ1-1; v_call: TRBV7-6; clone_size: many; cdr3_nt: TGTGCCAGCAGCCCTCAGGGTTACACTGAAGCTTTCTTT; cdr3_aa: CASSPQGYTEAFF
d_call: NA; cdr3_length: 15; j_call: TRBJ1-5; v_call: TRBV6-1; clone_size: NA; cdr3_nt: TGTGCCAGCAGTGAATTTGGAGGGCTAGATCAGCCCCAGCATTTT; cdr3_aa: CASSEFGGLDQPQHF
d_call: NA; cdr3_length: 13; j_call: TRBJ2-7; v_call: TRBV6-5; clone_size: NA; cdr3_nt: TGTGCCAGCATCGCGAACAGGGAAGGGGAGCAGTACTTC; cdr3_aa: CASIANREGEQYF
d_call: TRBD2; cdr3_length: 15; j_call: TRBJ2-1; v_call: TRBV11-2; clone_size: NA; cdr3_nt: TGTGCCAGCAGCGGCCGGGGGGGCTCCTACAATGAGCAGTTCTTC; cdr3_aa: CASSGRGGSYNEQFF
d_call: NA; cdr3_length: 14; j_call: TRBJ2-1; v_call: TRBV27; clone_size: NA; cdr3_nt: TGTGCCAGCAGGCAAATAGCGTTATACAATGAGCAGTTCTTC; cdr3_aa: CASRQIALYNEQFF
d_call: NA; cdr3_length: 14; j_call: TRBJ2-5; v_call: TRBV27; clone_size: NA; cdr3_nt: TGTGCCAGCAGTTTATTGGCAGGGAGGGAGACCCAGTACTTC; cdr3_aa: CASSLLAGRETQYF
d_call: NA; cdr3_length: 14; j_call: TRBJ1-3; v_call: TRBV29-1; clone_size: NA; cdr3_nt: TGCAGCGTTGATGGAGGATACTCTGGAAACACCATATATTTT; cdr3_aa: CSVDGGYSGNTIYF
d_call: TRBD2; cdr3_length: 13; j_call: TRBJ2-7; v_call: TRBV10-1; clone_size: NA; cdr3_nt: TGCGCCACCACGGTTAAGCGGGGGTACGAGCAGTACTTC; cdr3_aa: CATTVKRGYEQYF
d_call: TRBD1; cdr3_length: 17; j_call: TRBJ1-6; v_call: TRBV4-3; clone_size: NA; cdr3_nt: TGCGCCAGCAGCCAAACCGACAGGGGCCCCTATAATTCACCCCTCCACTTT; cdr3_aa: CASSQTDRGPYNSPLHF
d_call: TRBD1; cdr3_length: 17; j_call: TRBJ2-7; v_call: TRBV3-1/TRBV3-2; clone_size: NA; cdr3_nt: TGTGCCAGCAGCCAAGACCGGACAGGGGAGTCCTACTACGAGCAGTACTTC; cdr3_aa: CASSQDRTGESYYEQYF
d_call: NA; cdr3_length: 12; j_call: TRBJ2-5; v_call: TRBV3-1/TRBV3-2; clone_size: NA; cdr3_nt: TGTGCCAGCAGCCAGCACACCCAGACCCAGTACTTC; cdr3_aa: CASSQHTQTQYF
d_call: NA; cdr3_length: 17; j_call: TRBJ1-1; v_call: TRBV5-1; clone_size: NA; cdr3_nt: TGCGCCAGCAGATTGGATATCTCAACGCGGTTGTGGACTGAAGCTTTCTTT; cdr3_aa: CASRLDISTRLWTEAFF
d_call: NA; cdr3_length: 14; j_call: TRBJ1-5; v_call: TRBV6-2/TRBV6-3; clone_size: NA; cdr3_nt: TGTGCCAGCAGTTACCTCCAGGGAAATCAGCCCCAGCATTTT; cdr3_aa: CASSYLQGNQPQHF
d_call: TRBD1; cdr3_length: 17; j_call: TRBJ2-7; v_call: TRBV27; clone_size: NA; cdr3_nt: TGTGCCAGCAGCCCCTCCCCCGGGACAGGGGTTTTTTACGAGCAGTACTTC; cdr3_aa: CASSPSPGTGVFYEQYF
d_call: NA; cdr3_length: 15; j_call: TRBJ1-4; v_call: TRBV3-1/TRBV3-2; clone_size: NA; cdr3_nt: TGTGCCAGCAGCCAAGAGGCCTACAGGGCGGTAAAACTGTTTTTT; cdr3_aa: CASSQEAYRAVKLFF
d_call: TRBD1; cdr3_length: 15; j_call: TRBJ1-2; v_call: TRBV6-2/TRBV6-3; clone_size: NA; cdr3_nt: TGTGCCAGCAGCTCTGACAGGGAGGCTGACTATGGCTACACCTTC; cdr3_aa: CASSSDREADYGYTF
d_call: TRBD1; cdr3_length: 14; j_call: TRBJ2-5; v_call: TRBV25-1; clone_size: NA; cdr3_nt: TGTGCCAGCGCTCCGGACAGGGGTCTGCAGACCCAGTACTTC; cdr3_aa: CASAPDRGLQTQYF
d_call: NA; cdr3_length: 12; j_call: TRBJ1-1; v_call: TRBV6-5; clone_size: few; cdr3_nt: TGTGCCAGCAGAACAGGGAAAACTGAAGCTTTCTTT; cdr3_aa: CASRTGKTEAFF
d_call: TRBD1; cdr3_length: 15; j_call: TRBJ2-7; v_call: TRBV5-4; clone_size: NA; cdr3_nt: TGTGCCAGCAGCGCGGGGACAGGTTGGGATATGGAGCAGTACTTC; cdr3_aa: CASSAGTGWDMEQYF
d_call: TRBD1; cdr3_length: 11; j_call: TRBJ1-2; v_call: TRBV6-5; clone_size: NA; cdr3_nt: TGTGCCAAGGACAGGCCCTATGGCTACACCTTC; cdr3_aa: CAKDRPYGYTF
d_call: TRBD1; cdr3_length: 14; j_call: TRBJ2-3; v_call: TRBV10-2; clone_size: NA; cdr3_nt: TGCGCCAGTTCCCGGGACAGCCTTACAGATACGCAGTATTTT; cdr3_aa: CASSRDSLTDTQYF
d_call: NA; cdr3_length: 15; j_call: TRBJ1-2; v_call: TRBV4-3; clone_size: NA; cdr3_nt: TGCGCCAGCAGCCAAGATCGCGGGGCGTGGTATGGCTACACCTTC; cdr3_aa: CASSQDRGAWYGYTF